These 12 T cell receptor beta chains were all obtained from the same sample, sequenced in a study of shared clonotypes between healthy human individuals. Generated by immunoSEQ multiplex PCR, the TCRdb table keeps only in-frame clones and is missing some. The table has about 820,000 clones, almost 95% seen once. Naivety among CD8 cells was defined by CD45RO negativity and positive CCR7 selection, thereby excluding terminally differentiated effector memory CD45RA+ cells. The source material was naive CD8+ T cells sorted from blood. Source of these receptors: a man aged 25-45 years in good health.

The V and J genes are TRBV27 and TRBJ2-6, with TRBD2 identical over 13 bases. This CDR3 spans 18 amino acids. V lost 5 bases and J lost 0; bases outside the gene matches: 4. Looked up from germline, CDR1 is MNHEY and CDR2 is SMNVEV (reference sequence). Here the CDR3 DNA reads TGTGCCAGCAGTGGACTAGCGGGAGACAACTCTGGGGCCAACGTCCTGACTTTC. Amino acid sequence: CASSGLAGDNSGANVLTF.

The V and J genes are TRBV4-1 and TRBJ2-5; D gene unclear. The CDR3 length is 13 residues. Trimming removed 4 bases at V and 4 bases at J, with 10 bases between. CDR1 and CDR2 (germline): MGHRA, YSYEKL. The CDR3 sequence is CASSLPGLETQYF. In nucleotides, the CDR3 is TGCGCCAGCAGCCTTCCGGGCCTAGAGACCCAGTACTTC.

The V gene is TRBV7-2, the J gene TRBJ2-1; 12 bases are a match to TRBD2. This CDR3 region has 17 residues. CDR1 and CDR2 from the germline V gene are SGHTA and FQGNSA. The V and J ends lost 2 bases and 3 bases, in that order; junction bases with no gene match: 5. In nucleotides, the CDR3 is TGTGCCAGCAGCTTAAACGCGGGACTAGCGGGCTACAATGAGCAGTTCTTC. It encodes CASSLNAGLAGYNEQFF.

The chain has TRBV18 and TRBJ2-7, with 7 bases that match TRBD1. The CDR3 totals 16 residues. Germline loops: CDR1 KGHSH, CDR2 LQKENI. Trimming at V came to 4 bases and at J to 7 bases, leaving 16 bases not matched to a gene. The CDR3 region is CASSLFSGTATREQYF. In nucleotides, the CDR3 is TGTGCCAGCTCACTCTTCTCCGGGACAGCTACGAGGGAGCAGTACTTC.

The gene calls are TRBV6-1 and TRBJ2-1; 9 bases align to TRBD1. V was pared by 4 bases and J by 2 bases, with 6 bases of the junction left unmatched. This CDR3 comprises 16 residues. CDR1 is MNHNS and CDR2 is SASEGT in the germline V gene. CDR3 loop: CASSGKRQGAYNEQFF. The CDR3, as DNA: TGTGCCAGCAGTGGCAAACGACAGGGGGCCTACAATGAGCAGTTCTTC.

The chain carries TRBV29-1 and TRBJ2-4; D possibly corresponds to TRBD2 (6 bases). V was cut by 1 base and J by 7 bases, with 11 bases left in between. The CDR3 is 13 residues long. CDR1 and CDR2 (germline): SQVTM, ANQGSEA. For the CDR3, the DNA is TGCAGCGTTGAAGCTGATGGGGGGAACATTCAGTACTTC. This gives the protein CSVEADGGNIQYF.

This rearrangement joins TRBV6-4 to TRBJ2-3; 11 nucleotides line up with TRBD2. V shed 4 bases and J 4 bases; nucleotides not matched to a gene: 4. Germline CDR1 is MRHNA and CDR2 is SNTAGT. This CDR3 has 15 amino acids. The CDR3 DNA is TGTGCCAGCAGTGTTACTAGCGGGAGAGCAGATACGCAGTATTTT. Residues: CASSVTSGRADTQYF.

The chain carries TRBV28 and TRBJ2-5; TRBD1 agrees at 9 bases. V was clipped by 6 bases and J by 0 bases; unmatched bases: 8. Looked up from germline, CDR1 is MDHEN and CDR2 is SYDVKM. CDR3 size: 16 residues. The CDR3 DNA reads as TGTGCCAGCAGAACCCCCGGGACAGGGTACCAAGAGACCCAGTACTTC. This sequence encodes CASRTPGTGYQETQYF.

J is TRBJ2-1 and V is TRBV28; maybe TRBD1 (5 bases). Per the germline V gene, CDR1 is MDHEN and CDR2 is SYDVKM. There are 11 residues in the CDR3. Trimming took off 8 bases at V and 7 bases at J, with 9 bases between the two ends. The CDR3 DNA sequence: TGTGCCAGCGTAGGGGTAAATGAGCAGTTCTTC. Translation gives CASVGVNEQFF.

The chain couples TRBV7-6 to TRBJ2-7, with D unclear. With 2 bases removed from V and 2 bases from J, the gap between germline ends came to 10 bases. The germline V gene has CDR1 SGHVS and CDR2 FNYEAQ. CDR3 length: 14 residues. The CDR3 spells CASSLLSPTYEQYF. The CDR3 DNA reads as TGTGCCAGCAGCTTATTAAGTCCTACCTACGAGCAGTACTTC.

The V call is TRBV27, the J call TRBJ2-1, with no clear D. CDR1 MNHEY and CDR2 SMNVEV come from the germline V gene (reference sequence). The CDR3 has 16 residues. Trimming pared 3 bases from V and 5 bases from J, leaving 17 bases between. As DNA, the CDR3 is TGTGCCAGCAGTTTTGACCAAGCCGGAGTGGACAATGAGCAGTTCTTC. Amino acid sequence: CASSFDQAGVDNEQFF.

The rearrangement joins TRBV5-4 to TRBJ1-2, with 7 nucleotides matching TRBD1. The CDR3 loop spans 16 amino acids. Looked up from germline, CDR1 is SGHNT and CDR2 is YYREEE (reference sequence). V lost 1 base, J lost 2 bases, and 8 bases stayed unmatched. DNA for the CDR3: TGTGCCAGCAGCTTGTTTTATGGGACAGACAACTATGGCTACACCTTC. This encodes CASSLFYGTDNYGYTF.